The next 25 T cell receptor beta chains were all read from a single sample in a study of blood T cell repertoires in COVID-19. The protocol was immunoSEQ multiplex PCR, while the TCRdb copy is restricted to in-frame clones and leaves out a portion. In the table there are roughly 200,000 clones, around 90% of which are singletons. Sample: peripheral blood. The source of these receptors is a man in his forties or fifties with acute or convalescent COVID-19.

The gene calls are TRBV9 and TRBJ2-1, with a weak D call TRBD2 (6 bases). CDR3 length: 18 residues. Germline V CDR1 and CDR2: SGDLS, YYNGEE. The V end lost 3 bases, the J end lost 4 bases, and 23 bases lay between the germline ends. DNA of the CDR3: TGTGCCAGCAGCGGACCTAGCGATGGCACGACGGGGTACAATGAGCAGTTCTTC. This gives the protein CASSGPSDGTTGYNEQFF.

The CDR3, as DNA: TGTGCCAGCAGTGAGCGGAGGCTTCCGGAATTCCAAGAGACCCAGTACTTC. This sequence encodes CASSERRLPEFQETQYF. The chain has TRBV28 and TRBJ2-5, with D possibly being TRBD2 (5 bases). Germline lookup yields CDR1 MDHEN and CDR2 SYDVKM. This CDR3 spans 17 amino acids. The germline V and J ends were trimmed by 5 bases and 1 base, with 20 bases remaining between them.

This chain joins TRBV5-6 and TRBJ2-1; 14 bases align to TRBD2. Trimming at V came to 4 bases and at J to 7 bases, leaving 10 bases not matched to a gene. Germline V gene sequence: CDR1 SGHDT, CDR2 YYEEEE. CDR3 length equals 17 residues. CDR3 protein: CASSVGTSGRRGNEQFF. The DNA for the CDR3 is TGTGCCAGCAGCGTCGGGACTAGCGGGAGAAGGGGGAATGAGCAGTTCTTC.

The chain couples TRBV19 to TRBJ1-6, with 7 bases aligning to TRBD1. V gave up 7 bases and J gave up 6 bases; unmatched junction bases: 12. Germline V CDR1 and CDR2: LNHDA, SQIVND (reference sequence). The CDR3 covers 16 residues. CDR3 region: CASTGTGARGNSPLHF. The CDR3 nucleotides are TGTGCCAGTACGGGCACAGGGGCCAGGGGTAATTCACCCCTCCACTTT.

The chain has TRBV9 and TRBJ2-1; TRBD2 might be the D (6 bases). V lost 3 bases, J lost 6 bases, and 7 bases lay in between. This CDR3 is built from 12 residues. The germline V gene has CDR1 SGDLS and CDR2 YYNGEE. This chain's CDR3 is CASSAGGNEQFF. The CDR3 DNA reads as TGTGCCAGCAGCGCCGGGGGCAATGAGCAGTTCTTC.

This clone was counted a few times. This chain joins TRBV28 and TRBJ1-2; D gene uncertain. The V end was cut by 3 bases, the J end by 8 bases, with 16 bases between. CDR1 and CDR2 (germline): MDHEN, SYDVKM. The CDR3 has 14 amino acids. The CDR3 protein is CASSLIRTAYGYTF. The CDR3 nucleotides are TGTGCCAGCAGTTTGATAAGAACAGCTTACGGCTACACCTTC.

This sequence joins TRBV19 and TRBJ2-2; 10 bases agree with TRBD2. Trimming cost V 3 bases and J 4 bases; bases outside gene matches: 8. Germline V gives CDR1 LNHDA, CDR2 SQIVND (reference sequence). The CDR3 consists of 17 residues. CDR3 region: CASSIPPSGSSTGELFF. The CDR3 nucleotides read TGTGCCAGTAGTATCCCTCCTAGCGGGAGTAGCACCGGGGAGCTGTTTTTT.

This clone was observed a single time. This rearrangement joins TRBV19 to TRBJ2-2; D is ambiguous. This CDR3 comprises 14 residues. V shed 1 base and J shed 8 bases, with 11 bases lying between them. The germline V gene encodes CDR1 LNHDA and CDR2 SQIVND (reference sequence). CDR3 residues: CASSIVGRRGELFF. The CDR3 bases are TGTGCCAGTAGTATAGTAGGCCGGAGAGGGGAGCTGTTTTTT. Together with reference TRBV19 and TRBJ2-2, the CDR3 gives the full variable domain: DGGITQSPKYLFRKEGQNVTLSCEQNLNHDAMYWYRQDPGQGLRLIYYSQIVNDFQKGDIAEGYSVSREKKESFPLTVTSAQKNPTAFYLCASSIVGRRGELFFGEGSRLTVL.

The rearrangement uses TRBV2 and TRBJ2-3; D gene ambiguous. Germline V gene data show CDR1 as SNHLY and CDR2 as FYNNEI. The germline V and J ends were trimmed by 3 bases and 3 bases, with 7 bases remaining between them. The CDR3 contains 13 residues. The CDR3 loop is CASSDMRTDTQYF. DNA for the CDR3: TGTGCCAGCAGTGACATGAGGACAGATACGCAGTATTTT.

V is TRBV10-3 and J is TRBJ2-1, with 7 positions matching TRBD1. V dropped 6 bases and J dropped 8; count of bases not matched to a gene: 7. Germline loops: CDR1 ENHRY, CDR2 SYGVKD. The CDR3 sequence is 13 residues long. CDR3 sequence: CAISVTGVDEQFF. CDR3 nucleotides: TGTGCCATCAGCGTTACAGGGGTAGATGAGCAGTTCTTC.

This clone was observed a single time. CDR3 DNA sequence: TGTGCCAGCAGTGAAAACCGGGACAATTTCTACGAGCAGTACTTC. Its protein product is CASSENRDNFYEQYF. The V call is TRBV2, the J call TRBJ2-7; D is perhaps TRBD1 (6 bases). With 2 bases removed from V and 3 bases from J, the gap between germline ends came to 14 bases. The CDR3 covers 15 residues. CDR1 and CDR2 (germline): SNHLY, FYNNEI. Full variable domain (outside the CDR3, taken from reference TRBV2 and TRBJ2-7): EPEVTQTPSHQVTQMGQEVILRCVPISNHLYFYWYRQILGQKVEFLVSFYNNEISEKSEIFDDQFSVERPDGSNFTLKIRSTKLEDSAMYFCASSENRDNFYEQYFGPGTRLTVT.

The gene calls are TRBV7-6 and TRBJ2-3, with D maybe TRBD2 (5 bases). There are 15 residues in the CDR3. The V and J ends lost 1 base and 4 bases respectively, with 12 bases between them. The germline gives CDR1 SGHVS, CDR2 FNYEAQ. The CDR3 DNA reads as TGTGCCAGCAGCTTAGAAGGTGGGAGCGCAGATACGCAGTATTTT. Translated: CASSLEGGSADTQYF.

The chain uses TRBV19 and TRBJ1-1; D perhaps matches TRBD1 (6 bases). The V gene lost 6 bases and the J gene lost 1 base, with 15 bases spanning the gap. Germline V gene data show CDR1 as LNHDA and CDR2 as SQIVND (reference sequence). The CDR3 runs 15 residues. The chain's CDR3 is CASRTRQESNTEAFF. CDR3 bases: TGTGCCAGTAGAACCAGACAGGAGTCGAACACTGAAGCTTTCTTT.

The chain couples TRBV19 to TRBJ1-1; no firm D call. The CDR3 is 13 residues long. Per germline, CDR1 LNHDA and CDR2 SQIVND (reference sequence). Trimming pared 7 bases from V and 0 bases from J, leaving 9 bases between. The CDR3 sequence: CASTLTLNTEAFF. CDR3 nucleotide sequence: TGTGCCAGTACCTTGACACTGAACACTGAAGCTTTCTTT.

This sequence joins TRBV4-1 and TRBJ1-3; no reliable D call. Germline V lookup: CDR1 MGHRA, CDR2 YSYEKL. The CDR3 extends over 15 amino acids. With 0 bases removed from V and 0 bases from J, the gap between germline ends came to 6 bases. CDR3 residues: CASSQDTVSGNTIYF. The CDR3 region has the DNA TGCGCCAGCAGCCAAGACACGGTCTCTGGAAACACCATATATTTT.

This clone occurred once. The chain's CDR3 is CASTGGQAGGSPLHF. CDR3 nucleotides: TGTGCCAGTACCGGGGGGCAGGCGGGCGGTTCACCCCTCCACTTT. The rearrangement joins TRBV19 to TRBJ1-6; D perhaps matches TRBD1 (6 bases). Trimming pared 7 bases from V and 9 bases from J, leaving 19 bases between. The germline V gene encodes CDR1 LNHDA and CDR2 SQIVND (reference sequence). The CDR3 has 15 amino acids.

This chain joins TRBV7-3 and TRBJ2-2, with 16 bases aligning to TRBD2. With 5 bases clipped from V and 6 bases from J, the junction kept 6 bases outside the gene matches. Germline loops: CDR1 SGHTA, CDR2 FQGTGA. This CDR3 is built from 17 residues. The CDR3 nucleotides are TGTGCCAGCAGCCGAGACGGGACTAGCGGGGGGGCCGGGGAGCTGTTTTTT. Encoded protein: CASSRDGTSGGAGELFF.

This clone was picked up a small number of times. The rearrangement links TRBV10-2 to TRBJ2-7; no clear D. The CDR3 is 11 residues long. Trimming took 11 bases from V and 2 from J, leaving 10 bases between them. From germline, CDR1 is WSHSY and CDR2 SAAADI. The CDR3 region is CAGGNAYEQYF. DNA for the CDR3: TGCGCCGGCGGTAATGCCTACGAGCAGTACTTC.

The chain employs TRBV7-9 and TRBJ2-3; TRBD2 matches at 7 bases. V trimming: 2 bases; J trimming: 4 bases; junction bases outside the gene matches: 12. CDR3 length: 17 residues. Germline loops: CDR1 SEHNR, CDR2 FQNEAQ (reference sequence). The CDR3 is CASSLYDGGGPSDTQYF. The CDR3 nucleotides are TGTGCCAGCAGCTTATATGATGGGGGGGGACCTTCAGATACGCAGTATTTT.

The chain carries TRBV4-1 and TRBJ2-1; D gene unclear. Trimming took off 3 bases at V and 2 bases at J, with 11 bases between the two ends. CDR1 is MGHRA, CDR2 YSYEKL, per germline. The CDR3 covers 15 residues. As DNA, the CDR3 is TGCGCCAGCAGCCATCTTTCGAGAGCCTACAATGAGCAGTTCTTC. Translated: CASSHLSRAYNEQFF.

The chain carries TRBV11-2 and TRBJ1-2, with 9 positions matching TRBD1. The CDR3 sequence is 14 residues long. V lost 5 bases and J lost 4; bases outside the gene matches: 5. In germline, CDR1 is SGHAT, CDR2 FQNNGV. The CDR3 region has the DNA TGTGCCAGCAGCCCCGGGACAGGGAGCTATGGCTACACCTTC. This sequence encodes CASSPGTGSYGYTF. Full variable domain (rest looked up from reference TRBV11-2 and TRBJ1-2): EAGVAQSPRYKIIEKRQSVAFWCNPISGHATLYWYQQILGQGPKLLIQFQNNGVVDDSQLPKDRFSAERLKGVDSTLKIQPAKLEDSAVYLCASSPGTGSYGYTFGSGTRLTVV.

The chain combines TRBV29-1 with TRBJ2-7; 7 nucleotides agree with TRBD2. Germline V lookup: CDR1 SQVTM, CDR2 ANQGSEA. CDR3 length: 14 residues. With V trimmed by 6 bases and J by 0 bases, 8 bases remained unmatched. CDR3 coding DNA: TGCAGCGTCGCTAGCGGAGAGGACTCCTACGAGCAGTACTTC. This codes for CSVASGEDSYEQYF.

The chain links TRBV12-3 or TRBV12-4 to TRBJ1-2, with D hard to call. Trimming cost V 2 bases and J 6 bases, with 7 bases left between them. The CDR3 spans 12 residues. The CDR3 is CASSLNEDGYTF. The CDR3 DNA reads TGTGCCAGCAGTTTAAACGAGGATGGCTACACCTTC.

The chain combines TRBV6-6 with TRBJ1-1; 9 positions match TRBD1. Unmatched junction bases numbered 10, after V lost 6 bases and J lost 8 bases. CDR1 is MNHNY and CDR2 is SVGAGI in the germline V gene (reference sequence). This CDR3 contains 14 residues. In DNA, the CDR3 is TGTGCCAGCAGCTTCCGGACAGGGGAAGCAGAAGCTTTCTTT. It encodes CASSFRTGEAEAFF.

This sequence joins TRBV28 and TRBJ1-5; D call uncertain. This CDR3 has 16 residues. V gave up 6 bases and J gave up 0 bases, with 15 bases separating them. Germline-derived CDR1 and CDR2 are MDHEN and SYDVKM. CDR3 loop: CASSPPLLYSNQPQHF. For the CDR3, the DNA is TGTGCCAGCAGCCCTCCACTACTATATAGCAATCAGCCCCAGCATTTT. The whole variable domain, filled in from reference TRBV28 and TRBJ1-5, reads DVKVTQSSRYLVKRTGEKVFLECVQDMDHENMFWYRQDPGLGLRLIYFSYDVKMKEKGDIPEGYSVSREKKERFSLILESASTNQTSMYLCASSPPLLYSNQPQHFGDGTRLSIL.